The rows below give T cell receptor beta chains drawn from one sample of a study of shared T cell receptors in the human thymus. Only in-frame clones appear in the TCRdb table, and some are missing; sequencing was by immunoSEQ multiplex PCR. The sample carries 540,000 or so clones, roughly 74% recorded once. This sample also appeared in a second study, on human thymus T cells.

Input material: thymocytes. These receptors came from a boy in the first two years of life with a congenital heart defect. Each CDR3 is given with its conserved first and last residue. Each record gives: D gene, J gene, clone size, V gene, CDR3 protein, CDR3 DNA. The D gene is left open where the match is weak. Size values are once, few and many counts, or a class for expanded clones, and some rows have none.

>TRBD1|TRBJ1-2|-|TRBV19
CAISYGQDGYGYTF
TGTGCCATTTCTTACGGACAGGATGGGTATGGCTACACCTTC
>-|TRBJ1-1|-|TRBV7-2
CASSLVTDGIGTEAFF
TGTGCCAGCAGCTTAGTGACCGACGGGATAGGGACTGAAGCTTTCTTT
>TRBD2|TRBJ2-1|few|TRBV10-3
CASLPGTSGNIPNNEQFF
TGTGCCTCCCTCCCCGGGACTAGCGGTAATATACCTAACAATGAGCAGTTCTTC
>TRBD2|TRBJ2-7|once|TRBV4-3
CASSLLGTSGDHSYEQYF
TGCGCCAGCAGCCTATTAGGGACTAGCGGGGACCACTCCTACGAGCAGTACTTC
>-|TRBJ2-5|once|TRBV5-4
CASSPGQETQYF
TGTGCCAGCAGCCCGGGCCAAGAGACCCAGTACTTC
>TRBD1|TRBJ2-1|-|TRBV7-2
CASSFPTGSPYNEQFF
TGTGCCAGCAGCTTCCCGACAGGGTCCCCCTACAATGAGCAGTTCTTC
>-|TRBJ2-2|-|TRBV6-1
CASRSTGTGELFF
TGTGCCAGCAGATCAACAGGGACCGGGGAGCTGTTTTTT
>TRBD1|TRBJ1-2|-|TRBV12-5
CASGLTTGVPINYGYTF
TGTGCTAGTGGTTTGACGACAGGGGTTCCAATAAACTATGGCTACACCTTC
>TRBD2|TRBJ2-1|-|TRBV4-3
CASSQDGGGGRSLHEQFF
TGCGCCAGCAGCCAAGATGGGGGTGGCGGGAGGTCTCTCCATGAGCAGTTCTTC
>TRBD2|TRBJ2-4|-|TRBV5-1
CASSNRTRANIQYF
TGCGCCAGCAGCAATCGGACTAGGGCAAACATTCAGTACTTC
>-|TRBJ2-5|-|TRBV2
CARQGQETQYF
TGTGCCAGACAGGGACAAGAGACCCAGTACTTC
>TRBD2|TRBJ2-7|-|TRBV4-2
CASSQDPPGGGLAFSYEQYF
TGTGCCAGCAGCCAAGACCCACCCGGCGGGGGACTAGCTTTCTCCTACGAGCAGTACTTC
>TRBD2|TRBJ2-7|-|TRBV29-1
CSVFSRAGSAYEQYF
TGCAGCGTTTTTTCCAGAGCGGGATCGGCCTACGAGCAGTACTTC
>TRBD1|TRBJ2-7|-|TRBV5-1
CASSIRDRSHEQYF
TGCGCCAGCAGCATCCGGGACAGGTCCCACGAGCAGTACTTC
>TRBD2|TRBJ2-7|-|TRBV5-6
CASSLRLAKSSYEQYF
TGTGCCAGCAGCTTAAGACTAGCGAAGAGCTCCTACGAGCAGTACTTC
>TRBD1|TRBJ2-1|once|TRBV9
CASSPGQGARGVGNEQFF
TGTGCCAGCAGCCCGGGACAGGGGGCGAGAGGAGTGGGGAATGAGCAGTTCTTC
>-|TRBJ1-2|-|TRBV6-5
CASSYSGRSDGYTF
TGTGCCAGCAGTTACTCGGGCAGGTCCGATGGCTACACCTTC
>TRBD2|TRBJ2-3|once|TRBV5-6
CASSSRLREGLRRTDTQYF
TGTGCCAGCAGCTCCCGTCTGCGGGAGGGCCTTCGACGCACAGATACGCAGTATTTT
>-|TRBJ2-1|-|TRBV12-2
CASRLALSGTSGSNEQFF
TGTGCAAGTCGCTTAGCTTTATCCGGGACTAGCGGGAGTAATGAGCAGTTCTTC
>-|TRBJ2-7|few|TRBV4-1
CASSQWTGDNEQYF
TGCGCCAGCAGCCAATGGACTGGGGATAACGAGCAGTACTTC
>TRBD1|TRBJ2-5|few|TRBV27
CASSPTDRDFSETQYF
TGTGCCAGCAGTCCGACGGACAGGGACTTTAGTGAGACCCAGTACTTC
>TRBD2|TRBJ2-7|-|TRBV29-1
CSVLRDGGVNRYEQYF
TGCAGCGTTCTACGGGACGGGGGGGTGAATCGCTACGAGCAGTACTTC
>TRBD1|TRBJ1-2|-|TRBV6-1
CASSTFRIGGDGYTF
TGTGCCAGCAGTACCTTTAGGATAGGGGGCGATGGCTACACCTTC
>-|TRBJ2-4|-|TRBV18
CASSPSNGGEANIQYF
TGTGCCAGCTCACCCTCGAACGGAGGGGAAGCGAACATTCAGTACTTC
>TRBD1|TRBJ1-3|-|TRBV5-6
CASSPRGRSGNTIYF
TGTGCCAGCAGCCCAAGGGGGCGCTCTGGAAACACCATATATTTT
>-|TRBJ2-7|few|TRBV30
CAWSPSYGGEQYF
TGTGCCTGGAGTCCTAGCTACGGGGGCGAGCAGTACTTC
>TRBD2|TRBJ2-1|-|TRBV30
CAWSGRLAGGLSSYNEQFF
TGTGCCTGGAGTGGAAGACTAGCGGGAGGCCTTAGCTCCTACAATGAGCAGTTCTTC
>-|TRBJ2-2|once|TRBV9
CASSVAGQGPILKSGGELFF
TGTGCCAGCAGCGTAGCTGGTCAGGGCCCTATTCTAAAAAGTGGCGGGGAGCTGTTTTTT
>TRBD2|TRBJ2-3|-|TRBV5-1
CASSLAGSGIITDTQYF
TGCGCCAGCAGCTTGGCGGGAAGCGGGATTATCACAGATACGCAGTATTTT